This entry concerns a single TCR beta chain. Its target is not known. Documented treatment: about 20 received Ad26.COV2.S at low or high dose, single or two shots; five or six received placebo; per-sample allocation not given. Samples were taken on day 63 after the first vaccine or placebo injection. TCRdb's table, derived via immunoSEQ multiplex PCR, lists solely in-frame clones and lacks some. The sample yields a few hundred thousand clones, around 87% seen once. This entry comes from a study of Ad26.COV2.S vaccination and SARS-CoV-2 variants. Study-level results: Non-spike TCR breadth showed similarity between vaccine and placebo recipients.

Trimming shortened V by 4 bases and J by 3 bases, and 7 bases separated the two germline ends. This CDR3 has 12 residues. CDR1 SEHNR and CDR2 FQNEAQ come from the germline V gene (reference sequence). This clonotype was sampled from a person between 18 and 65 years old who received the Ad26.COV2.S COVID-19 vaccine or a placebo. V and J are TRBV7-9 and TRBJ2-7, with D maybe TRBD2 (5 bases). The sample was peripheral blood, taken in a trial of Ad26.COV2.S vaccine versus placebo. Here the CDR3 DNA reads TGTGCCAGCAGCTCGAGGGTCTACGAGCAGTACTTC. It codes for CASSSRVYEQYF.